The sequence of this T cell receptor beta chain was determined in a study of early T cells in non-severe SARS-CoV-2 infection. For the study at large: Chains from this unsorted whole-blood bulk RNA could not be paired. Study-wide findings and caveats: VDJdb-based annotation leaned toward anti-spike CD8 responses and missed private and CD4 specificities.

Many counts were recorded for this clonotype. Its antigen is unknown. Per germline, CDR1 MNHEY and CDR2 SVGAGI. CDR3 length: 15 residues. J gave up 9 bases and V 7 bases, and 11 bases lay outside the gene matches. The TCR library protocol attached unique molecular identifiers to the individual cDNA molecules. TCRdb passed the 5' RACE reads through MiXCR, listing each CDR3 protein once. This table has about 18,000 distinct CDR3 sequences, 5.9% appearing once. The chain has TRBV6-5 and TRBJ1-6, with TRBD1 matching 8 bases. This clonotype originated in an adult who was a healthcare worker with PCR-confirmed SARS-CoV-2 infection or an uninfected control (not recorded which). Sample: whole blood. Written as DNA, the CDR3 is TGTGCCAGCACCCGAACCGACAGGGGAGGTTCACCCCTCCACTTT. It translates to CASTRTDRGGSPLHF.